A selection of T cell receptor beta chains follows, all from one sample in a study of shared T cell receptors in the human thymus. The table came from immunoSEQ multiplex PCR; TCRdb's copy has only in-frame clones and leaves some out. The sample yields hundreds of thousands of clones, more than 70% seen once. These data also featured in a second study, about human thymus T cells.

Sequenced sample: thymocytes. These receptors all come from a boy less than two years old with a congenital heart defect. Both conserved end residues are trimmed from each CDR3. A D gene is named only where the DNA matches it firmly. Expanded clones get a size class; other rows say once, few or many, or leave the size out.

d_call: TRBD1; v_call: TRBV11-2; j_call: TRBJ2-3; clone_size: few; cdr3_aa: ASSPKAGQGFGDTQY
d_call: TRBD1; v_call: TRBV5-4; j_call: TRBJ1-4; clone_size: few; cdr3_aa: ASSHGDRGSEKLF
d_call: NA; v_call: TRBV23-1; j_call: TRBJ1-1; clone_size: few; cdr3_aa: ASSQSSQGKSEAF
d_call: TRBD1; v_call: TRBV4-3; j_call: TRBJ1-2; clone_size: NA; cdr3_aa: ASSQVTKDRGNYNYGYT
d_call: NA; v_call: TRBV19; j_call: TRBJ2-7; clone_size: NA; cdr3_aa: ASSPRDSFSYEQY
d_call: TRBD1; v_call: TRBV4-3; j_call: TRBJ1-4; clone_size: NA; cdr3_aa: ASSQSRTGAMKRLF
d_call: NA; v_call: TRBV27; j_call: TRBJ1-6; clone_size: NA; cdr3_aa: ASSHPGVKSDSPLH
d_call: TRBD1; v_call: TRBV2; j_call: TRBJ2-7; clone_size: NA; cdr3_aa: ASISELIDRGLEDEQY
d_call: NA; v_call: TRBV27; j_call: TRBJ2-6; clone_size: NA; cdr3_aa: ASSLFGDFGANVLT
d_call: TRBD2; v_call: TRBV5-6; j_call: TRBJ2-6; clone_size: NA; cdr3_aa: ASSLIGRGSSGANVLT